The next 10 T cell receptor beta chains were all read from a single sample in a study of blood T cell repertoires in COVID-19. Clones were sequenced by immunoSEQ multiplex PCR, and TCRdb holds only the in-frame ones, with some missing. The repertoire holds approximately 210,000 clones, over 80% seen once, with about 0.91% in the top ten. The sequenced sample was peripheral blood. Receptors originate from a man between 60 and 70 years old with COVID-19, enrolled during active disease.

The V call is TRBV12-3 or TRBV12-4, the J call TRBJ1-2; D is ambiguous. CDR3 length: 13 residues. Trimming took off 2 bases at V and 4 bases at J, with 8 bases between the two ends. The CDR3 is CASSLRFGYGYTF. CDR3 nucleotide sequence: TGTGCCAGCAGTTTAAGATTCGGCTATGGCTACACCTTC.

The V and J genes are TRBV30 and TRBJ1-1; TRBD1 aligns across 7 bases. The junction had 6 bases not matched to a gene; V was cut back by 5 bases and J by 0 bases. CDR1 and CDR2 from the germline V gene are GTSNPN and SVGIG (reference sequence). This CDR3 comprises 14 residues. Here the CDR3 reads CAWSGGEMNTEAFF. CDR3 in DNA: TGTGCCTGGTCAGGGGGTGAAATGAACACTGAAGCTTTCTTT.

The chain's CDR3 is CASSYGTGLETQYF. CDR3 coding DNA: TGTGCCAGCAGTTACGGAACAGGGCTGGAGACCCAGTACTTC. The genes are TRBV6-5 and TRBJ2-5; perhaps TRBD1 as D (6 bases). V lost 2 bases, J lost 5 bases, and 12 bases lay in between. CDR1 and CDR2 (germline): MNHEY, SVGAGI. The CDR3 consists of 14 residues.

In this sample, this clone turned up a few times. This CDR3 is CASSLSGRVETQYF. CDR3 sequence (DNA): TGTGCCAGCAGTTTGAGCGGGAGGGTGGAGACCCAGTACTTC. The rearrangement links TRBV27 to TRBJ2-5; TRBD2 aligns across 10 bases. The CDR3 is made up of 14 amino acids. Germline trimming cut 3 bases from V and 5 bases from J; bases unmatched to any gene: 3. The germline CDR1 and CDR2 sequences are MNHEY and SMNVEV (reference sequence).

The chain recombines TRBV29-1 with TRBJ1-6; possibly TRBD1 for D (6 bases). The V end was cut by 5 bases, the J end by 8 bases, with 13 bases between. CDR3 size: 13 residues. Per germline, CDR1 SQVTM and CDR2 ANQGSEA. Written as DNA, the CDR3 is TGCAGCGTTACCCAGGGGTTTGATTCACCCCTCCACTTT. Translation gives CSVTQGFDSPLHF.

The genes are TRBV27 and TRBJ1-4; TRBD1 agrees at 7 bases. V shed 2 bases, J shed 6 bases, and the junction held 6 bases outside the gene matches. The CDR3 consists of 15 residues. Germline CDR1 MNHEY, CDR2 SMNVEV (reference sequence). CDR3 region: CASSLPDRADEKLFF. The DNA of the CDR3 is TGTGCCAGCAGTTTACCCGACAGGGCGGATGAAAAACTGTTTTTT.

This clone was observed a handful of times. As DNA, the CDR3 is TGTGCCAGTAGTTTCGTAAACAGTGGCTACACCTTC. It translates to CASSFVNSGYTF. V is TRBV19 and J is TRBJ1-2, with D unresolved. Per germline, CDR1 LNHDA and CDR2 SQIVND (reference sequence). The CDR3 is made up of 12 amino acids. V was shortened by 5 bases and J by 7 bases, with 11 bases between the two germline ends.

The chain joins TRBV19 to TRBJ1-1; maybe TRBD1 (6 bases). V lost 4 bases and J lost 0, with 12 bases in between. This CDR3 comprises 15 residues. The germline gives CDR1 LNHDA, CDR2 SQIVND (reference sequence). The CDR3 DNA reads TGTGCCAGTAGTACCCTCGACAGGTTGAACACTGAAGCTTTCTTT. Protein sequence: CASSTLDRLNTEAFF.

CDR3 loop: CASSPDRSMNTEAFF. CDR3 nucleotides: TGCGCCAGCAGCCCAGACAGGAGCATGAACACTGAAGCTTTCTTT. This chain joins TRBV5-1 and TRBJ1-1; TRBD1 is a possible D gene (6 bases). Trimming removed 4 bases at V and 0 bases at J, with 13 bases between. The CDR3 contains 15 residues. The germline V gene encodes CDR1 SGHRS and CDR2 YFSETQ.

The chain recombines TRBV28 with TRBJ2-3, with 8 bases lining up with TRBD1. The CDR3 totals 13 residues. Germline V gene sequence: CDR1 MDHEN, CDR2 SYDVKM. The ends lost 6 bases at V and 1 base at J; junction bases unmatched: 0. CDR3 loop: CASRGQGTDTQYF. The CDR3 DNA sequence: TGTGCCAGCAGGGGACAGGGCACAGATACGCAGTATTTT.